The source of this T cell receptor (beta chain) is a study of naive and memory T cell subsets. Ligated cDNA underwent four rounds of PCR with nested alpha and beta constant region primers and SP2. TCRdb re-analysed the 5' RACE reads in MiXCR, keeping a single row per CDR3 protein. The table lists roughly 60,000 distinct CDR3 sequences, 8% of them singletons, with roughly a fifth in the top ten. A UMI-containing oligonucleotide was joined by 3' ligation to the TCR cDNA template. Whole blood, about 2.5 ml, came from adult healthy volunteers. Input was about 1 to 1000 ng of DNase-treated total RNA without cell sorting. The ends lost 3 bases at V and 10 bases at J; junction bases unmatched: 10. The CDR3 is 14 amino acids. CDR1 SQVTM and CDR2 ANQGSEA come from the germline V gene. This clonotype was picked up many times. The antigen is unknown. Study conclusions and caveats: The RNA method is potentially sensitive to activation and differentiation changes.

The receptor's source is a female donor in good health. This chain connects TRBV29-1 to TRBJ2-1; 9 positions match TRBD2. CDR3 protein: CSVDGAGGPGEQFF. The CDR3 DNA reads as TGCAGCGTTGATGGTGCGGGAGGGCCTGGAGAGCAGTTCTTC.